This TCR beta chain came from a study of blood T cell repertoires in COVID-19. At the level of the study: The United States, Italy and Spain provided the acute and convalescent COVID-19 samples. Nucleic acid was either cDNA or gDNA, and it came from T cells, B-cell-depleted T cells, or PBMCs.

Under the authors' procedure: Estimation of nucleated cell counts relied on the amplification of reference gene primers. Profiled with immunoSEQ multiplex PCR; TCRdb holds only in-frame clones, not every one. D and trimming were read from the DNA, whereas the V and J calls and clone size are those reported in that table. The sample comprises about 160,000 clones, roughly 85% of which are singletons, and less than 3.5% rests with the top ten. The TCR comes from a human donor with acute or convalescent COVID-19. The donor label of this sample is uncertain. The specimen sequenced was peripheral blood.

The CDR3 sequence is CASSPRVGEDTEAFF. In DNA form, the CDR3 reads TGTGCCAGCAGCCCTCGGGTGGGGGAGGACACTGAAGCTTTCTTT. The chain links TRBV5-5 to TRBJ1-1; D might be TRBD1 (5 bases). The ends were cut back, 4 bases at V and 3 bases at J, with 16 bases in the middle. Looked up from germline, CDR1 is SGHKS and CDR2 is YYEKEE (reference sequence). The CDR3 loop spans 15 amino acids. Variable domain in full (rest from reference TRBV5-5 and TRBJ1-1): DAGVTQSPTHLIKTRGQQVTLRCSPISGHKSVSWYQQVLGQGPQFIFQYYEKEERGRGNFPDRFSARQFPNYSSELNVNALLLGDSALYLCASSPRVGEDTEAFFGQGTRLTVV.